This TCR beta chain was documented in a study of human T cells and chemical hapten exposure. CDR1 and CDR2 (germline): MNHEY, SVGAGI. V lost 2 bases and J lost 4, with 12 bases in between. This CDR3 comprises 15 residues. One entry per CDR3 protein results from TCRdb running MiXCR on the RACE reads. The table includes roughly 200,000 distinct CDR3 sequences, 20% to 25% detected once. Time point specified: patch test 1, 2 weeks after DPC sensitization. Indicated treatment: therapeutic diphenylcyclopropenone sensitization with weekly scalp DPC. The rearrangement links TRBV6-5 to TRBJ2-4; perhaps TRBD1 as D (5 bases). This receptor was obtained from a woman aged 45-65 years with alopecia areata. Some clones in this sample may be carry-over from other donors' samples. Sequences were derived from whole blood, sampled in connection with sensitization to the hapten diphenylcyclopropenone (DPC). CDR3 sequence reads: CASSYRAQGKNIQYF. The CDR3, as DNA: TGTGCCAGCAGTTACCGCGCCCAGGGTAAAAACATTCAGTACTTC.